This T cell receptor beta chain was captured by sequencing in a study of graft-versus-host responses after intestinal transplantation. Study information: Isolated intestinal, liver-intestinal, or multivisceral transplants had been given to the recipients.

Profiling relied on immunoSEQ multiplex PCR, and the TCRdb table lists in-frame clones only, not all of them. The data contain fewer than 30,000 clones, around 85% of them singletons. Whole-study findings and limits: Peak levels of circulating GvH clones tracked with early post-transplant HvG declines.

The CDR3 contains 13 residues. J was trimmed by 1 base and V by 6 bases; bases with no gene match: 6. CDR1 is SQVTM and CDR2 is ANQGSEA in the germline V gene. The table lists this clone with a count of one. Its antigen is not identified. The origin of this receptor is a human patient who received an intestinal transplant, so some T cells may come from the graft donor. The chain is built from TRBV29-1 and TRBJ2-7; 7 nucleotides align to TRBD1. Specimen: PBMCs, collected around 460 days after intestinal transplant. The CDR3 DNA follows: TGCAGCGTCTACTCGACAGGGTCCTACGAGCAGTACTTC. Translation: CSVYSTGSYEQYF.